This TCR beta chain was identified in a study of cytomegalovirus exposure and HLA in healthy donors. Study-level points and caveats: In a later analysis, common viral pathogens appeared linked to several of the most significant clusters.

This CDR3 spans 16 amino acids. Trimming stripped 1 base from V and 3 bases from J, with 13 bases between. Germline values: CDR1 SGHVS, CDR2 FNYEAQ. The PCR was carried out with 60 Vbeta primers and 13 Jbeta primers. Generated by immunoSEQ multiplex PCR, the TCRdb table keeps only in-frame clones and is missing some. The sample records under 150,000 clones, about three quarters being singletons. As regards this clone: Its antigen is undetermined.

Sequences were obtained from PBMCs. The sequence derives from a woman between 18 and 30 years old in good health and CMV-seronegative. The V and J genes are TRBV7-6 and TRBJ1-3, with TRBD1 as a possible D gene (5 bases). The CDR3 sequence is CASSLGFREGGNTIYF. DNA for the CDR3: TGTGCCAGCAGCTTAGGCTTCAGGGAAGGTGGAAACACCATATATTTT.